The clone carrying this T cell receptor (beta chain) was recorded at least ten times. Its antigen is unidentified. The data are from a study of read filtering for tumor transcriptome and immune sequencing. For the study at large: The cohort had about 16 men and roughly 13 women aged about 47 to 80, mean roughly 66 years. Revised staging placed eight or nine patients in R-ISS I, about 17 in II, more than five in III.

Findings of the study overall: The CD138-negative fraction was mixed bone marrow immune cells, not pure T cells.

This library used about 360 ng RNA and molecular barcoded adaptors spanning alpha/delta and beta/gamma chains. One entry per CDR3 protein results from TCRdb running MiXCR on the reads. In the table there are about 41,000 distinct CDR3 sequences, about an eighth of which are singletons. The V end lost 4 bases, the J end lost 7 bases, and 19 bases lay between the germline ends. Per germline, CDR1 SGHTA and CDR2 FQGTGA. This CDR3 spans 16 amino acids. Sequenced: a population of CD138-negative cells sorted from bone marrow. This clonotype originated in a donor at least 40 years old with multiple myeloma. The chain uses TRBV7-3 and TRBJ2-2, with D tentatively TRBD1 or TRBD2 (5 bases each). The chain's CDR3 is CASSSSGTEKLGELFF. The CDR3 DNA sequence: TGTGCCAGCAGCTCCTCCGGGACGGAAAAACTCGGGGAGCTGTTTTTT.